This TCR beta chain was identified during a study of blood T cell repertoires in COVID-19. The overall study: Collection of acute and convalescent COVID-19 samples took place in the United States, Italy and Spain.

The V segment lost 1 base and the J segment 9 bases; nucleotides outside the gene matches: 1. CDR1 is LGHNA, CDR2 YSLEER, per germline. This CDR3 has 12 amino acids. Clones were read by immunoSEQ multiplex PCR, and TCRdb kept only the in-frame ones, dropping some. The sample consists of about 65,000 clones, approximately 93% of them appearing once. The chain recombines TRBV4-3 with TRBJ2-3; TRBD1 matches 7 bases. The specimen was peripheral blood. The source of this sequence is a man aged 65 to 79 with active COVID-19. CDR3 sequence reads: CASSQGQGTQYF. The CDR3 DNA sequence: TGCGCCAGCAGCCAAGGACAGGGCACGCAGTATTTT.